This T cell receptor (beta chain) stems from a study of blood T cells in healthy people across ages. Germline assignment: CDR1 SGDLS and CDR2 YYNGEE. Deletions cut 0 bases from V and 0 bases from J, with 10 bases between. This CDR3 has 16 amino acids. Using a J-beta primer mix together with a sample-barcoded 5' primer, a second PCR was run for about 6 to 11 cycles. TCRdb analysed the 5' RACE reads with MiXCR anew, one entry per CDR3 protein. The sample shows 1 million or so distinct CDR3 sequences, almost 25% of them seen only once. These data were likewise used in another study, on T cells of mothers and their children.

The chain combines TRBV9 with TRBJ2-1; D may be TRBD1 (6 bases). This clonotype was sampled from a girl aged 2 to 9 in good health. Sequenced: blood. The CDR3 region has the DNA TGTGCCAGCAGCGTAGGGGGGCTGAGCTCCTACAATGAGCAGTTCTTC. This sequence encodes CASSVGGLSSYNEQFF.